This T cell receptor (beta chain) came from a study of CD8+CD57+ T cells in acquired aplastic anemia. Germline lookup yields CDR1 GTSNPN and CDR2 SVGIG (reference sequence). The V end was cut by 3 bases, the J end by 5 bases, with 13 bases between. The CDR3 is 14 amino acids. TCR beta VDJ and CDR3 profiling used genomic DNA as template. One entry per CDR3 protein results from TCRdb running MiXCR on the reads. The top ten hold 8% to 8.5% of the sample, which has approximately 130,000 distinct CDR3 sequences, 41% seen once. The clonotype comes from a human donor in good health, serving as a control. The chain joins TRBV30 to TRBJ2-2; a weak D match, TRBD2 (6 bases). Sequencing was performed on sorted CD4+, CD8+, or CD8+CD57+ T cells (not recorded which) from PBMCs. The CDR3 region is CAWRGSGRTGELFF. The CDR3 nucleotides read TGTGCCTGGAGGGGATCAGGGAGGACCGGGGAGCTGTTTTTT.